Below, one T cell receptor (beta chain) is given with its context. The antigen remains undetermined. This sample was included in a study of T cells in lung cancer brain metastases. Study-level information: Between primary and metastasis resection, nine tenths of the roughly 20 patients were untreated.

The CDR3 has 11 residues. CDR1 and CDR2 from the germline V gene are SQVTM and ANQGSEA. V dropped 7 bases and J dropped 8 bases, with 14 bases sitting between them. Overall study results and limits: Effects of preoperative corticosteroids on T cell infiltration in brain metastases could not be controlled.

Paired samples had equal genomic DNA input, ranging about 2 to 4.92 ug. The protocol was immunoSEQ multiplex PCR, while the TCRdb copy is restricted to in-frame clones and leaves out a portion. Among 1,500 to 2,000 clones listed, 84% were seen once. Material: tumor tissue from the primary lung tumor. This receptor was taken from an older man with non-small cell lung cancer. The V call is TRBV29-1, the J call TRBJ1-1, with a weak D call TRBD1 (5 bases). CDR3 nucleotide sequence: TGCAGCGCCCGGGGACCAGACGAAGCTTTCTTT. Its translation is CSARGPDEAFF. Based on the CDR3 plus reference TRBV29-1 and TRBJ1-1, the full variable domain is SAVISQKPSRDICQRGTSLTIQCQVDSQVTMMFWYRQQPGQSLTLIATANQGSEATYESGFVIDKFPISRPNLTFSTLTVSNMSPEDSSIYLCSARGPDEAFFGQGTRLTVV.